These T cell receptor beta chains were read from a single sample in a study of T-cell memory formation after mild COVID-19. One entry per CDR3 protein results from TCRdb running MiXCR on the 5' RACE reads. In the table there are around 200,000 distinct CDR3 sequences, around 15% of which are singletons. The material sequenced was PBMCs or a T cell subset sorted from them (not recorded which). The receptors shown here come from an adult woman who had mild COVID-19 (a few samples of this study predate the infection). Cell type and time point are not known. Both conserved end residues are part of each CDR3. A D gene is named only where the DNA matches it firmly. A row's size may be missing; if present it is once, few, many or a size class.

size	D	V	J	DNA	CDR3
NA	TRBD1	TRBV7-2	TRBJ2-7	TGTGCCAGCAGCAACAGGGGGCTTAGCTCCTACGAGCAGTACTTC	CASSNRGLSSYEQYF
many	NA	TRBV2	TRBJ2-7	TGTGCCAGCAGTGCTGGGTACTACGAGCAGTACTTC	CASSAGYYEQYF
few	NA	TRBV12-3/TRBV12-4	TRBJ2-2	TGTGCCAGCAGTTTATCTCAGAACACCGGGGAGCTGTTTTTT	CASSLSQNTGELFF
NA	TRBD2	TRBV30	TRBJ2-2	TGTGCCTGGGGACTAGCCCCTACCAACACCGGGGAGCTGTTTTTT	CAWGLAPTNTGELFF
NA	NA	TRBV6-5	TRBJ2-7	TGTGCCAGCAGACAGGACGTGGGAACCTACGAGCAGTACTTC	CASRQDVGTYEQYF
NA	TRBD1	TRBV18	TRBJ2-5	TGTGCCAGCTCACCACAGGACAGGGGCCAAGAGACCCAGTACTTC	CASSPQDRGQETQYF
NA	TRBD1	TRBV7-8	TRBJ2-1	TGTGCCAGCAGCTTAGGTTACCGGACAGGAAGTATCTTC	CASSLGYRTGSIF
many	NA	TRBV6-1	TRBJ2-3	TGTGCCGGTCAACGTACCACAGGGATCTTCACAGATACGCAGTATTTT	CAGQRTTGIFTDTQYF
NA	NA	TRBV29-1	TRBJ2-2	TGCAGCGTTGGTTCGGTCGGGGAGCTGTTTTTT	CSVGSVGELFF
few	NA	TRBV6-1	TRBJ1-2	TGTGCCAGCAGTGAAGGGACACCTAACTATGGCTACACCTTC	CASSEGTPNYGYTF
NA	TRBD2	TRBV24-1	TRBJ2-1	TGTGCCACCAAGGGGACTAGCTCCACTGAGCAGTTCTTC	CATKGTSSTEQFF